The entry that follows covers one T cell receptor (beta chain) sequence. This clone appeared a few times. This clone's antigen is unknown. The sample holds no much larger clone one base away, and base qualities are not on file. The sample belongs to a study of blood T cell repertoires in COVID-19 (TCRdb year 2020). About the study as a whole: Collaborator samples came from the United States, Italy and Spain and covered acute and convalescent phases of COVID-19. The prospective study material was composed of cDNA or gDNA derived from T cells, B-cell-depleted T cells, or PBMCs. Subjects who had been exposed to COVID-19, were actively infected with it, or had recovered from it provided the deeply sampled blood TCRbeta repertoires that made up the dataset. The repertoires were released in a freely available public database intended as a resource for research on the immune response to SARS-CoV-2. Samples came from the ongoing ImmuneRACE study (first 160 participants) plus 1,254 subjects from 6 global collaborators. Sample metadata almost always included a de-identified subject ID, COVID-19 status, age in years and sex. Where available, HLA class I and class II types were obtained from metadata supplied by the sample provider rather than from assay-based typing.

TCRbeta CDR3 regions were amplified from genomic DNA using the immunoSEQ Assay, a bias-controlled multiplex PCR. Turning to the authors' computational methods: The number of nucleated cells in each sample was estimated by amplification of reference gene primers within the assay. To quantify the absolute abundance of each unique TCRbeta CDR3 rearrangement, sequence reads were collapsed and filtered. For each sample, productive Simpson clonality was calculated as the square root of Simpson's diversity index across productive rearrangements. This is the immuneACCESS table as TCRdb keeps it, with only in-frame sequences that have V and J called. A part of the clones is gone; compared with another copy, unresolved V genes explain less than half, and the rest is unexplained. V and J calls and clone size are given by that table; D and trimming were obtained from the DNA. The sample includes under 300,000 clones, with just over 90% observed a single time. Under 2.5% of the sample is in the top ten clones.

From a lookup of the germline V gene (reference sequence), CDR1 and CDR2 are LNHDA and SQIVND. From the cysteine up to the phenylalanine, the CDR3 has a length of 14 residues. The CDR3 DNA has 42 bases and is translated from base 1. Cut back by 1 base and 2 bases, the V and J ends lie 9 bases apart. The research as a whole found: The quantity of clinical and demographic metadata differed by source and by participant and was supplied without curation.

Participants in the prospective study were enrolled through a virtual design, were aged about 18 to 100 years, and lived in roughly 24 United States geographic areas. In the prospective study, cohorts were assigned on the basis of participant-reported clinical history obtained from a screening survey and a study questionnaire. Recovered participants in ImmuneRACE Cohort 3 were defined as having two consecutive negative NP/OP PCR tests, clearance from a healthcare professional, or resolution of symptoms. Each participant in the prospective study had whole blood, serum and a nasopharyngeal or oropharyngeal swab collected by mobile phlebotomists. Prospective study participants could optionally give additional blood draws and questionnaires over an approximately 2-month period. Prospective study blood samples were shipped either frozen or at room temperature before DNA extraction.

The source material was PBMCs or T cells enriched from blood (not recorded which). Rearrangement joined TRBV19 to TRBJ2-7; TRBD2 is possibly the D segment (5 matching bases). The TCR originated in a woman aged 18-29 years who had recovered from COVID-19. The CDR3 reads CASSIAGITYEQYF. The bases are TGTGCCAGTAGTATAGCCGGGATTACCTACGAGCAGTACTTC.